This T cell receptor beta chain emerged from a study of glioma-infiltrating T cells. A note on this clonotype: Antigen: not known. A clone one base away is much larger, so this may be a read error.

Findings and limits, study-wide: Only very few CDR3 sequences appeared in both tissue and blood. Tissue-blood divergence was below expectation in non-neoplastic patients, above in gliomas.

CDR1 and CDR2 from the germline V gene are MNHEY and SMNVEV (reference sequence). V was cut by 7 bases and J by 7 bases, with 11 bases left in between. The CDR3 is made up of 12 amino acids. TCR alpha and beta CDR3 regions were amplified from RNA using iRepertoire nested multiplex PCR. Input was roughly 95-400 ng of tissue mRNA or PBMC total RNA. TCRdb reprocessed the multiplex PCR reads with MiXCR, giving one entry per CDR3 protein. The repertoire holds about 12,000 distinct CDR3 sequences, less than 30% seen once, with approximately 40% in the top ten. The receptor was derived from a human donor with low-grade glioma or glioblastoma, undergoing nonglioma brain surgery, or in good health (not recorded which). V is TRBV27 and J is TRBJ2-1, with D tentatively TRBD1 (6 bases). Sequenced: glioma tissue, nonneoplastic brain tissue, or PBMCs (not recorded which). CDR3 nucleotides: TGTGCCAGCAATCGCAGGGGAAATGAGCAGTTCTTC. It encodes CASNRRGNEQFF.